One sample yielded the 15 T cell receptor beta chains listed below, sequenced in a study of shared T cell receptors in the human thymus. The protocol was immunoSEQ multiplex PCR, while the TCRdb copy is restricted to in-frame clones and leaves out a portion. The table shows roughly 700,000 clones, with approximately 88% occurring only once. These data are also associated with another study on human thymus T cells.

Sequencing input: thymocytes. Every receptor here comes from a boy younger than two with a congenital heart defect.

The chain couples TRBV6-5 to TRBJ2-7; the match to TRBD2 covers 7 bases. Trimming cost V 10 bases and J 3 bases; bases outside gene matches: 12. CDR1 is MNHEY, CDR2 SVGAGI, per germline. The CDR3 loop spans 14 amino acids. The CDR3 sequence: CATHSAGPNYEQYF. CDR3 DNA sequence: TGTGCCACCCACTCAGCGGGGCCCAACTACGAGCAGTACTTC.

Here the CDR3 DNA reads TGTGCCAGCAGCCTCTATTCCAGGGGGGTCGCTTTCTTT. It yields the protein CASSLYSRGVAFF. V is TRBV27 and J is TRBJ1-1, with 7 bases fitting TRBD1. Germline CDR1 reads MNHEY; CDR2 reads SMNVEV (reference sequence). This CDR3 spans 13 amino acids. V dropped 6 bases and J dropped 11; count of bases not matched to a gene: 12.

CDR3 in amino acids: CASSSGGEPQHF. CDR3 DNA sequence: TGTGCCAGCAGCTCGGGAGGTGAGCCCCAGCATTTT. V usage is TRBV7-8 and J usage is TRBJ1-5; the D is unclear. This CDR3 has 12 residues. The germline V and J ends were trimmed by 4 bases and 8 bases, with 9 bases remaining between them. CDR1 and CDR2 (germline): SGHVS, FQNEAQ.

The rearrangement joins TRBV7-9 to TRBJ1-4; D gene unclear. The germline V gene encodes CDR1 SEHNR and CDR2 FQNEAQ (reference sequence). This CDR3 has 14 amino acids. Between the trimmed V and J ends, which lost 5 bases and 3 bases, there was a span of 10 bases. CDR3 bases: TGTGCCAGCAGCCCGGTGGTGGCTAATGAAAAACTGTTTTTT. This sequence encodes CASSPVVANEKLFF.

This chain joins TRBV30 and TRBJ1-2; D uncertain. CDR3 length: 13 amino acids. V lost 2 bases, J lost 2 bases, and 9 bases lay in between. CDR1 is GTSNPN, CDR2 SVGIG, per germline (reference sequence). CDR3 in DNA: TGTGCCTGGAGTCAACACATGAACTATGGCTACACCTTC. It yields the protein CAWSQHMNYGYTF.

V and J are TRBV5-1 and TRBJ2-5; 10 bases are a match to TRBD1. The CDR3 consists of 15 residues. Trimming at V came to 0 bases and at J to 5 bases, leaving 4 bases not matched to a gene. The germline V gene encodes CDR1 SGHRS and CDR2 YFSETQ. The CDR3 reads CASSLGQGAGETQYF. As DNA, the CDR3 is TGCGCCAGCAGCTTGGGACAGGGGGCAGGGGAGACCCAGTACTTC.

The chain is built from TRBV6-1 and TRBJ2-2; 9 positions match TRBD1. CDR1 and CDR2 (germline): MNHNS, SASEGT. This CDR3 has 17 amino acids. V gave up 0 bases and J gave up 6 bases; unmatched junction bases: 8. The CDR3, as DNA: TGTGCCAGCAGTGAAGCGGGAGGGGGACAGGGTCCCGGGGAGCTGTTTTTT. It specifies CASSEAGGGQGPGELFF.

About this clone itself: At one boundary the junction diverges from the germline segment, which might be a read error. This same CDR3 is encoded by further DNA sequences in the sample. The rearrangement links TRBV2 to TRBJ1-1; 7 nucleotides align to TRBD1. The CDR3 has 13 residues. Germline CDR1 and CDR2: SNHLY and FYNNEI. CDR3 coding DNA: TGTGCCGACAACAGGGGTGAAGACACCGAAGCTTTCTTT. Translated: CADNRGEDTEAFF.

This clone was observed a handful of times. The chain employs TRBV19 and TRBJ2-7, with D possibly being TRBD1 (6 bases). The germline gives CDR1 LNHDA, CDR2 SQIVND (reference sequence). The CDR3 sequence is 15 residues long. Trimming took off 8 bases at V and 0 bases at J, with 17 bases between the two ends. CDR3 sequence reads: CASRRKQGDSYEQYF. CDR3 bases: TGTGCCAGTCGCCGGAAACAGGGTGACTCCTACGAGCAGTACTTC. The whole variable domain, remainder taken from reference TRBV19 and TRBJ2-7, is DGGITQSPKYLFRKEGQNVTLSCEQNLNHDAMYWYRQDPGQGLRLIYYSQIVNDFQKGDIAEGYSVSREKKESFPLTVTSAQKNPTAFYLCASRRKQGDSYEQYFGPGTRLTVT.

This clone was found a few times. The chain employs TRBV4-1 and TRBJ2-7; TRBD1 matches 9 bases. The germline V gene encodes CDR1 MGHRA and CDR2 YSYEKL. The CDR3 covers 15 residues. Germline trimming cut 1 base from V and 4 bases from J; bases unmatched to any gene: 5. The CDR3 loop reads CASSQATGQGYEQYF. In DNA form, the CDR3 reads TGCGCCAGCAGCCAAGCCACGGGACAGGGATACGAGCAGTACTTC.

CDR3 in amino acids: CASSAGLYNEQFF. Here the CDR3 DNA reads TGTGCCAGCAGCGCGGGACTCTACAATGAGCAGTTCTTC. J is TRBJ2-1 and V is TRBV11-2; D perhaps matches TRBD2 (6 bases). This CDR3 has 13 residues. Trimming pared 5 bases from V and 3 bases from J, leaving 8 bases between. The germline V gene encodes CDR1 SGHAT and CDR2 FQNNGV.

The V gene is TRBV7-9, the J gene TRBJ1-1, with D possibly being TRBD1 (6 bases). From germline, CDR1 is SEHNR and CDR2 FQNEAQ (reference sequence). CDR3 length equals 14 residues. V was clipped by 1 base and J by 3 bases, with 9 bases between them. For the CDR3, the DNA is TGTGCCAGCAGCTTAGGGACAGATTACACTGAAGCTTTCTTT. Its translation is CASSLGTDYTEAFF.

The rearrangement uses TRBV9 and TRBJ2-7; TRBD2 aligns across 11 bases. The CDR3 length is 15 residues. V lost 3 bases, J lost 0 bases, and 2 bases stayed unmatched. In germline, CDR1 is SGDLS, CDR2 YYNGEE. For the CDR3, the DNA is TGTGCCAGCAGCGAGGGACTAGCGGCCTCCTACGAGCAGTACTTC. Amino acids: CASSEGLAASYEQYF.

This clone has a single count. This chain connects TRBV5-6 to TRBJ1-1, with D possibly matching TRBD1 (6 bases). The CDR3 is 18 amino acids. V shed 1 base and J shed 2 bases, with 21 bases lying between them. Germline V gene data show CDR1 as SGHDT and CDR2 as YYEEEE. The DNA of the CDR3 is TGTGCCAGCAGCTTGAAGGTTCGGACAGACCCAGGAAACACTGAAGCTTTCTTT. Its translation: CASSLKVRTDPGNTEAFF. Full variable domain (rest looked up from reference TRBV5-6 and TRBJ1-1): DAGVTQSPTHLIKTRGQQVTLRCSPKSGHDTVSWYQQALGQGPQFIFQYYEEEERQRGNFPDRFSGHQFPNYSSELNVNALLLGDSALYLCASSLKVRTDPGNTEAFFGQGTRLTVV.

The chain is built from TRBV7-8 and TRBJ2-7, with D possibly being TRBD1 (5 bases). Between the trimmed V and J ends, which lost 0 bases and 1 base, there was a span of 13 bases. The CDR3 spans 16 residues. Germline CDR1 reads SGHVS; CDR2 reads FQNEAQ. CDR3 loop: CASSLANYRLSYEQYF. CDR3 nucleotide sequence: TGTGCCAGCAGCTTAGCGAACTACAGGCTGTCCTACGAGCAGTACTTC. Based on the CDR3 plus reference TRBV7-8 and TRBJ2-7, the full variable domain is GAGVSQSPRYKVAKRGQDVALRCDPISGHVSLFWYQQALGQGPEFLTYFQNEAQLDKSGLPSDRFFAERPEGSVSTLKIQRTQQEDSAVYLCASSLANYRLSYEQYFGPGTRLTVT.